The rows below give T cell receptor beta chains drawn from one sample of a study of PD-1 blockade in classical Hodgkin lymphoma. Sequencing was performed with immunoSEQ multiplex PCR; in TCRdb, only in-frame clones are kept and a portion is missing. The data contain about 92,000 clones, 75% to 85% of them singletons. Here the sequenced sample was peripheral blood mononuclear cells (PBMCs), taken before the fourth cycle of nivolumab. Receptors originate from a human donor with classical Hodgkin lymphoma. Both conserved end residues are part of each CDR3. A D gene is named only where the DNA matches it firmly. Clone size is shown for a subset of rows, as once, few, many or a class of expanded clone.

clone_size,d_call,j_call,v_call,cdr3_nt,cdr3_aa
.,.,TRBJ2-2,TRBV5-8,TGTGCCAGCAGCTTCCGGACAGCTGGCCGGGAGCTGTTTTTT,CASSFRTAGRELFF
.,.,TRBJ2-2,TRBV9,TGTGCCAGCAGCGTAGAAGCAACCGGGGAGCTGTTTTTT,CASSVEATGELFF
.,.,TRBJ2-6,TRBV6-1,TGTGCCAGCGGGGAAGCACAACCCTCTGGGGCCAACGTCCTGACTTTC,CASGEAQPSGANVLTF
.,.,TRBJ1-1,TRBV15,TGTGCCACCAGCAGAGTAGGAGATCAGCTCACTATGAACACTGAAGCTTTCTTT,CATSRVGDQLTMNTEAFF
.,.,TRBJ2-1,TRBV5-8,TGTGCCAGCAGTTTGATGGCAGGGTGGGGTGAGCAGTTCTTC,CASSLMAGWGEQFF
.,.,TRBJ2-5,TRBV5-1,TGCGCCAGCAGCTTGGCGGACACTCAAGAGACCCAGTACTTC,CASSLADTQETQYF
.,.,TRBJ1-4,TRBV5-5,TGTGCCAGCAGCTTGAATGGTGAAAAACTGTTTTTT,CASSLNGEKLFF
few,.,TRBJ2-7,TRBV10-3,TGTGCCATCAGTGAAGAAGCTGGCTACTCCTACGAGCAGTACTTC,CAISEEAGYSYEQYF
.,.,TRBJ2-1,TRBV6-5,TGTGCCAGCAGGGGCGCCGGGAGCTACAATGAGCAGTTCTTC,CASRGAGSYNEQFF
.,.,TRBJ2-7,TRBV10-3,TGTGCCATCAGTGAATCTACTAGTACCTACGAGCAGTACTTC,CAISESTSTYEQYF
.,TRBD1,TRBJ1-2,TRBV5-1,TGCGCCAGCAGCCCAGGACAGGACCCGCTCTATGGCTACACCTTC,CASSPGQDPLYGYTF
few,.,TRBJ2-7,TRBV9,TGTGCCAGCAGCTCCCGGGACGCCCGAGACCCCCAGTACTTC,CASSSRDARDPQYF
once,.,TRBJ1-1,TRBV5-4,TGTGCCAGCAGCTTGGGCAGGGTGCCAACTGAAGCTTTCTTT,CASSLGRVPTEAFF
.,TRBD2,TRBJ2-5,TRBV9,TGTGCCAGCAGCGTAGTGGCGGGAGGCGAGACCCAGTACTTC,CASSVVAGGETQYF